Here is one T cell receptor (beta chain) with its context. Germline CDR1 reads SGHNT; CDR2 reads YENEEA. CDR3 length: 16 residues. Trimming left V 1 base short and J 4 bases short, with 16 bases between. The sample is drawn from a study of shared clonotypes between healthy human individuals. The data were produced by immunoSEQ multiplex PCR, yet TCRdb's version contains in-frame clones alone and is incomplete. This table has 2 million to 2.5 million clones, 90% to 95% appearing once. This clonotype was obtained from a young man in good health. The chain recombines TRBV11-3 with TRBJ2-5; D assignment may be TRBD1 or TRBD2 (5 bases each). Sequences were obtained from naive CD4+ T cells sorted from blood. Subset denoted: CD45RA+ positively selected. CDR3 nucleotide sequence: TGTGCCAGCAGCTTAGGTGGGGACCCCACCGGAGAGACCCAGTACTTC. Encoded protein: CASSLGGDPTGETQYF.